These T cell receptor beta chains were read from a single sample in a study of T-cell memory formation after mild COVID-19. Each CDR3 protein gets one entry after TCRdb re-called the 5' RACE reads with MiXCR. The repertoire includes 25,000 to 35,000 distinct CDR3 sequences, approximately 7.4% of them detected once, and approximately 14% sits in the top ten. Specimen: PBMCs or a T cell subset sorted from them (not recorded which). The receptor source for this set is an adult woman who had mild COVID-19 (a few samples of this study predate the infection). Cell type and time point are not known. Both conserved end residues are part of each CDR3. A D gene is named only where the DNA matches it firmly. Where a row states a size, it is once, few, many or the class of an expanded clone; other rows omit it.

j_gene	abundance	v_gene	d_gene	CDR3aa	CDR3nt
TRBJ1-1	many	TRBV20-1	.	CSASTPGGIGAFF	TGCAGTGCTAGTACACCGGGAGGAATCGGGGCTTTCTTT
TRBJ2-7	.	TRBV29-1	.	CSVEVAGLAYEQYF	TGCAGCGTTGAAGTGGCAGGTCTGGCCTACGAGCAGTACTTC
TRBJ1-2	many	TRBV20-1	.	CSGYENYGYTF	TGCAGCGGTTACGAAAACTATGGCTACACCTTC
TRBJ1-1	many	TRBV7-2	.	CASSLAASVNTEAFF	TGTGCCAGCAGCTTAGCTGCGTCAGTGAACACTGAAGCTTTCTTT
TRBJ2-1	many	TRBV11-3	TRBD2	CASSEAGGRIYNEQFF	TGTGCCAGCAGCGAAGCGGGAGGGCGTATTTACAATGAGCAGTTCTTC
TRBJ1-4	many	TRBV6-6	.	CASSYSPGHVNEKLFF	TGTGCCAGCAGTTACTCTCCGGGACATGTTAATGAAAAACTGTTTTTT
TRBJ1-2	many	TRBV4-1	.	CASSQEDTTTPGSRGGYTF	TGCGCCAGCAGCCAAGAGGACACCACTACGCCAGGCTCGAGGGGTGGCTACACCTTC
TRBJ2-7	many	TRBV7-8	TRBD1	CASSPGTADEQYF	TGTGCCAGCAGCCCCGGGACAGCCGACGAGCAGTACTTC
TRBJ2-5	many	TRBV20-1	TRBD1	CSARGQKETQYF	TGCAGTGCTAGGGGACAGAAAGAGACCCAGTACTTC
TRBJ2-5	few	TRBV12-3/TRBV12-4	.	CASSSSGSGETQYF	TGTGCCAGCAGTTCTTCCGGGAGCGGAGAGACCCAGTACTTC
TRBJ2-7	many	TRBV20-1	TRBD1	CSANGQGGIRDEQYF	TGCAGTGCAAACGGACAGGGGGGGATCAGGGACGAGCAGTACTTC
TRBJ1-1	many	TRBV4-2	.	CASSQDFGSTEAFF	TGTGCCAGCAGCCAAGATTTTGGGAGCACTGAAGCTTTCTTT
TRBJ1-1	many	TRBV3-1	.	CASRQDSGVYTEAFF	TGTGCCAGCAGGCAAGATTCAGGGGTGTACACTGAAGCTTTCTTT
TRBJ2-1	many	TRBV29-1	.	CSVESERLRLNEQFF	TGCAGCGTTGAATCCGAGCGCCTTCGCCTCAATGAGCAGTTCTTC
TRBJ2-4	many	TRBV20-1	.	CSARKQGVRLTKNIQYF	TGCAGTGCTAGAAAACAGGGTGTACGGTTAACCAAAAACATTCAGTACTTC
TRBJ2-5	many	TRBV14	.	CASSQGGPRGETQYF	TGTGCCAGCAGCCAAGGGGGACCCCGCGGGGAGACCCAGTACTTC
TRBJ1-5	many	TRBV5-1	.	CASSLKGLDQPQHF	TGCGCCAGCAGCTTGAAAGGTCTCGACCAGCCCCAGCATTTT
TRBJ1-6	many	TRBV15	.	CATPSRRGAWFYNSPLHF	TGTGCCACCCCCTCGCGCCGCGGAGCGTGGTTTTATAATTCACCCCTCCACTTT
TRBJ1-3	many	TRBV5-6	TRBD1	CASSGDRVTGNTIYF	TGTGCCAGCAGCGGGGACAGGGTCACTGGAAACACCATATATTTT
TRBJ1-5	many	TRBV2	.	CASSGPGTGQPQHF	TGTGCCAGCAGTGGCCCTGGGACCGGACAGCCCCAGCATTTT
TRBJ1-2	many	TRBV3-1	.	CASSQEKYGYTF	TGTGCCAGCAGCCAAGAAAAATATGGCTACACCTTC
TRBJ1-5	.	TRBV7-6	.	CASSPSTGGMDQPQHF	TGTGCCAGCAGCCCCAGCACGGGGGGCATGGATCAGCCCCAGCATTTT
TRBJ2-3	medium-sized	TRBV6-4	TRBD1	CASSDSTGPDTQYF	TGTGCCAGCAGTGACTCGACAGGGCCAGATACGCAGTATTTT
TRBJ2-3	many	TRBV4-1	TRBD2	CASSQTGRGLAGGTDTQYF	TGCGCCAGCAGCCAGACCGGCCGGGGACTAGCGGGAGGCACAGATACGCAGTATTTT
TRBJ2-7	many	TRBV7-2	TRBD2	CASSLVSAGGAEYF	TGTGCCAGCAGCTTAGTTAGCGCGGGAGGAGCAGAGTACTTC
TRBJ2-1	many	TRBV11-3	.	CASSPAGTLPYNEQFF	TGTGCCAGCAGCCCAGCCGGGACTCTGCCCTACAATGAGCAGTTCTTC
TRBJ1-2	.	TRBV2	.	CASRNHEGPGGYTF	TGTGCCAGCAGGAACCACGAGGGACCAGGGGGCTACACCTTC
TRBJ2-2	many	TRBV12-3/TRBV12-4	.	CASSVEGAPTGELFF	TGTGCCAGCAGTGTGGAGGGGGCGCCCACCGGGGAGCTGTTTTTT
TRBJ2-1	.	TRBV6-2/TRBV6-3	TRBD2	CASSSSGTSLVDEQFF	TGTGCCAGCAGTTCCTCCGGGACTAGTTTAGTTGATGAGCAGTTCTTC
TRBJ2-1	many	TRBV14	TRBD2	CASSQTSGDNEQFF	TGTGCCAGCAGCCAAACTAGCGGGGACAATGAGCAGTTCTTC
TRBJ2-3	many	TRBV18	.	CASSRGTSTDTQYF	TGTGCCAGCTCACGCGGGACTAGCACAGATACGCAGTATTTT
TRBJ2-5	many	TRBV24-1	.	CATSDWGSQETQYF	TGTGCCACCAGTGATTGGGGGAGCCAAGAGACCCAGTACTTC
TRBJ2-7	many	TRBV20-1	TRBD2	CSARTTSGIYEQYF	TGCAGTGCTAGAACCACTAGCGGAATCTACGAGCAGTACTTC
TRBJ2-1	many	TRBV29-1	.	CSVASSSYNEQFF	TGCAGCGTTGCTAGCTCATCCTACAATGAGCAGTTCTTC
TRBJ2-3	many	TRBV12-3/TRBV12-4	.	CASSYSPFGTDTQYF	TGTGCCAGCAGTTATAGCCCCTTCGGTACAGATACGCAGTATTTT
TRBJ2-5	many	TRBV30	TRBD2	CAWSFGSGGSFKGETQYF	TGTGCCTGGAGTTTTGGCTCGGGCGGGAGTTTTAAGGGAGAGACCCAGTACTTC
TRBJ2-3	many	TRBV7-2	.	CASSLSLLVDTQYF	TGTGCCAGCAGCTTATCGTTGCTGGTAGATACGCAGTATTTT
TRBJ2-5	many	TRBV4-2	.	CASSQDLISGAETQYF	TGTGCCAGCAGCCAAGATCTAATATCGGGAGCAGAGACCCAGTACTTC
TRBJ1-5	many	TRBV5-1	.	CASSLGAGGQPQHF	TGCGCCAGCAGCTTGGGGGCGGGAGGCCAGCCCCAGCATTTT
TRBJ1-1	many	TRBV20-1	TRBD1	CSASGQLNTEAFF	TGCAGTGCCTCGGGACAGTTGAACACTGAAGCTTTCTTT
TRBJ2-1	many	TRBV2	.	CASSDPLTALSSYNEQFF	TGTGCCAGCAGTGACCCACTAACGGCACTTAGCTCCTACAATGAGCAGTTCTTC
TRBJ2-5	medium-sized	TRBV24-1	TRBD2	CATSDPAGETQYF	TGTGCCACCAGTGATCCAGCGGGGGAGACCCAGTACTTC
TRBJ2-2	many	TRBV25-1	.	CASARRGEAGELFF	TGTGCCAGCGCTCGCAGAGGGGAGGCCGGGGAGCTGTTTTTT
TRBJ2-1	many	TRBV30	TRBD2	CAWRGLAGVSYNEQFF	TGTGCCTGGAGAGGACTAGCGGGAGTCTCCTACAATGAGCAGTTCTTC
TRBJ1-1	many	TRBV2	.	CASSAPSTAGETEAFF	TGTGCCAGCAGTGCCCCGTCGACGGCAGGGGAAACTGAAGCTTTCTTT
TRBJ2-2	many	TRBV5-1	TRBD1	CASSLGTGPGDGELFF	TGCGCCAGCAGCTTGGGGACAGGACCCGGGGACGGGGAGCTGTTTTTT
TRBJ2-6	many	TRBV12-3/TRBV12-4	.	CASSSGATGANVLTF	TGTGCCAGCAGTTCTGGGGCAACTGGGGCCAACGTCCTGACTTTC
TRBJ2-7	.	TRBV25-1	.	CASSATPIDSVSSYDQYF	TGTGCCAGCAGTGCGACTCCGATCGACAGTGTCAGCTCCTACGATCAGTACTTC
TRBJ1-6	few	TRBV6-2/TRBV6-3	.	CASSSEETEASPLHF	TGTGCCAGCAGTTCCGAGGAGACAGAAGCTTCACCCCTCCACTTT
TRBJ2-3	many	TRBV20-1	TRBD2	CSARDLASGGLSTDTQYF	TGCAGTGCTAGAGATCTGGCTAGCGGGGGGCTTTCCACAGATACGCAGTATTTT
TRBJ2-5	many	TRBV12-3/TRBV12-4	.	CASSFGGRTAQYF	TGTGCCAGCAGTTTTGGGGGAAGGACGGCCCAGTACTTC
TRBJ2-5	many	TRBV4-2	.	CASSQYRDSQETQYF	TGTGCCAGCAGCCAATACCGGGACTCCCAAGAGACCCAGTACTTC
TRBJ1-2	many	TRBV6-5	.	CASSVTVNYGYTF	TGTGCCAGCAGTGTGACAGTTAACTATGGCTACACCTTC
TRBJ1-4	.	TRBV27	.	CASSLRVSANEKLFF	TGTGCCAGCAGTTTAAGAGTTTCAGCTAATGAAAAACTGTTTTTT
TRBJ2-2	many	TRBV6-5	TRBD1	CASSYDRVNTGELFF	TGTGCCAGCAGCTACGACAGGGTGAACACCGGGGAGCTGTTTTTT